Included here is one TCR beta chain sequence, with context. The entry originates in a study of cytomegalovirus exposure and HLA in healthy donors. TCRdb's table, derived via immunoSEQ multiplex PCR, lists solely in-frame clones and lacks some. This sample has roughly 150,000 clones; roughly nine tenths occur once, and the top ten carry about 5.8%. Germline CDR1 reads SEHNR; CDR2 reads FQNEAQ (reference sequence). This CDR3 has 15 amino acids. The ends lost 5 bases at V and 7 bases at J; junction bases unmatched: 5. The sample comprised PBMCs. The V and J genes are TRBV7-9 and TRBJ2-1; 13 bases are a match to TRBD2. The sequence was obtained from a woman under 40 in good health and CMV-seronegative. CDR3 amino acids: CASSSGTSGENEQFF. In DNA form, the CDR3 reads TGTGCCAGCAGCAGCGGGACTAGCGGGGAGAATGAGCAGTTCTTC.